The TCR beta chain described here comes from a study of T cell repertoires in cytomegalovirus infection. Background on the study: Public TCR beta signatures marked donors with CMV infection and the matching HLA. Study-wide points: The ex vivo response showed dominance by HLA-C-restricted CMV-specific TCR beta clonotypes. CMV carriers with the relevant HLA were identified by cumulative public TCR beta family frequency.

The CDR3 totals 16 residues. Trimming shortened V by 0 bases and J by 0 bases, and 12 bases separated the two germline ends. The germline V gene has CDR1 SEHNR and CDR2 FQNEAQ (reference sequence). In its sample, this clonotype was seen many times. Its matching antigen is unknown. In TCRdb, the reads were re-called with MiXCR into one record per CDR3 protein. The table lists over 200,000 distinct CDR3 sequences, around 15% of them singletons. The sequenced material came from PBMCs. This sequence was found in a human donor in good health (CMV status not recorded). Some clones in this sample may be carry-over from other donors' samples. The chain combines TRBV7-9 with TRBJ2-7, with D hard to call. The CDR3 sequence is CASSLATGGRSYEQYF. CDR3 DNA sequence: TGTGCCAGCAGCTTAGCGACTGGTGGGCGCTCCTACGAGCAGTACTTC.